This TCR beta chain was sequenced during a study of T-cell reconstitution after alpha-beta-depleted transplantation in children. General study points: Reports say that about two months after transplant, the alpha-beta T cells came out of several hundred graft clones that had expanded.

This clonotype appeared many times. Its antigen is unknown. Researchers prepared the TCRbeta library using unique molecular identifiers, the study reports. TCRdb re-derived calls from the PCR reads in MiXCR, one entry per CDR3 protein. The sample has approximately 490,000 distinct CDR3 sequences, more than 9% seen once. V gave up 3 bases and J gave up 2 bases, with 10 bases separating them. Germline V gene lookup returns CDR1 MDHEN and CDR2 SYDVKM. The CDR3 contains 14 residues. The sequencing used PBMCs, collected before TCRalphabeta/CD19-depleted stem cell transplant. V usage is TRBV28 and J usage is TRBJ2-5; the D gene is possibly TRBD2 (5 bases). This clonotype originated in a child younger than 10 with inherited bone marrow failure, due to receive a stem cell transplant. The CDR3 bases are TGTGCCAGCAGTTTCCCGGGGATACAAGAGACCCAGTACTTC. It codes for CASSFPGIQETQYF.